This T cell receptor beta chain stems from a study of vaccination effects on CD4 cells after COVID-19. Regarding the study as a whole: Healthy vaccinees showed cross-reactivity with common cold coronaviruses in only 1 of 255 vaccine-induced clones.

Under the ViraFEST assay, PBMC were stimulated with viral peptide pools so that antigen-specific CD4+ T cells expanded. Sequencing was performed afterwards. Cells that had been cultured for ten to eleven days were the source of isolated CD4+ T cells. The vaccine given was either BNT162b2 or mRNA-1273, in two doses. None of these healthy vaccinees had been infected with SARS-CoV-2 before vaccination. Concerning this clone: What it binds is unknown.

From germline, CDR1 is ENHRY and CDR2 SYGVKD. Trimming stripped 2 bases from V and 2 bases from J, with 27 bases between. CDR3 size: 20 residues. Clones were sequenced by immunoSEQ multiplex PCR, and TCRdb holds only the in-frame ones, with some missing. The sample carries about 48,000 clones, 65% to 75% recorded once. This receptor was obtained from a human donor who received a COVID-19 vaccine. Specimen: CD4+ T cells from PBMCs cultured with HCoV-OC43 spike peptides, collected after COVID-19 vaccination. Subset indicated: HCoV-OC43 spike overlapping peptide pool stimulation. The chain recombines TRBV10-3 with TRBJ1-1; D is possibly TRBD1 (5 bases). This chain's CDR3 is CAISETPGKRGRVLNTEAFF. The CDR3 nucleotides read TGTGCCATCAGTGAGACCCCAGGAAAGAGGGGTAGGGTCTTAAACACTGAAGCTTTCTTT.